The present entry profiles one T cell receptor (beta chain) with its context. Antigen specificity is unknown. The read comes to an end 3 residues before the CDR3 does, leaving the germline J gene to fill in the end. These data are taken from a study of T cells in women clearing cervical HPV infection. Study findings and constraints: Combining TCR richness with V gene abundances gave approximately 0.8 AUC. Controls had more TRBV6-7 (around 0.15%) than cases (0.11%).

The CDR3 contains 15 residues. Deletions cut 0 bases from V and 3 bases from J, with 12 bases between. Germline CDR1 GTSNPN, CDR2 SVGIG (reference sequence). Profiling relied on immunoSEQ multiplex PCR, and the TCRdb table lists in-frame clones only, not all of them. The clone table shows 25,000 to 30,000 clones, with the ten largest holding approximately 24%. The sample comprised blood buffy coat. The gene calls are TRBV30 and TRBJ1-5; D may be TRBD1 (5 bases). The TCR comes from a woman aged 18 to 75 with a cervical HPV16 infection that either progressed to CIN3+ or cleared (not recorded which). The CDR3 loop reads CAWSVRGALNQPQHF. The CDR3 DNA, read in part, is TGTGCCTGGAGTGTACGAGGGGCCCTCAATCAGCCC. Full variable domain (outside the CDR3, taken from reference TRBV30 and TRBJ1-5): SQTIHQWPATLVQPVGSPLSLECTVEGTSNPNLYWYRQAAGRGLQLLFYSVGIGQISSEVPQNLSASRPQDRQFILSSKKLLLSDSGFYLCAWSVRGALNQPQHFGDGTRLSIL.